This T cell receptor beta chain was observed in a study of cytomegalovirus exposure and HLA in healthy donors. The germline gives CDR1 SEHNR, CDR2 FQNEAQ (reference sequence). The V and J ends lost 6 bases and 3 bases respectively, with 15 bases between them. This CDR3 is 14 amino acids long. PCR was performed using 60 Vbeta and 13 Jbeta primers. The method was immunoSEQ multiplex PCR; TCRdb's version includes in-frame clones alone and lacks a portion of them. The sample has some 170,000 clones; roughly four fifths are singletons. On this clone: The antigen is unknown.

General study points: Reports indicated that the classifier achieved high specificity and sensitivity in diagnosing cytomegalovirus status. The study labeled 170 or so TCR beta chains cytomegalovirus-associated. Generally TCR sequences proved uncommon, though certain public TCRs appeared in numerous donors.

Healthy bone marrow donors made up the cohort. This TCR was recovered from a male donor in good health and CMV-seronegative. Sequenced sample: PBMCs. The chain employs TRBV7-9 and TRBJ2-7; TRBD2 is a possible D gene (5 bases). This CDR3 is CASSYEGRRYEQYF. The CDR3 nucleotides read TGTGCCAGCAGTTACGAGGGCAGACGCTACGAGCAGTACTTC.